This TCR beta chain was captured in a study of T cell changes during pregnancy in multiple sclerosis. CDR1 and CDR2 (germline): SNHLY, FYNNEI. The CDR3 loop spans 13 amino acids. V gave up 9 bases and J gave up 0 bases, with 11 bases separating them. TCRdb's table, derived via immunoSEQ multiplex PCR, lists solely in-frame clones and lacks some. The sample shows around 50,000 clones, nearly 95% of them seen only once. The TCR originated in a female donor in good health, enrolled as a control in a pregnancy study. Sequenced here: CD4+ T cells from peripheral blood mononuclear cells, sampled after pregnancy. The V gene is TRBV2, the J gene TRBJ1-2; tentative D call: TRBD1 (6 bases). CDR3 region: CASSGVTNYGYTF. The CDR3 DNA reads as TGTGCCAGTTCAGGGGTCACTAACTATGGCTACACCTTC.